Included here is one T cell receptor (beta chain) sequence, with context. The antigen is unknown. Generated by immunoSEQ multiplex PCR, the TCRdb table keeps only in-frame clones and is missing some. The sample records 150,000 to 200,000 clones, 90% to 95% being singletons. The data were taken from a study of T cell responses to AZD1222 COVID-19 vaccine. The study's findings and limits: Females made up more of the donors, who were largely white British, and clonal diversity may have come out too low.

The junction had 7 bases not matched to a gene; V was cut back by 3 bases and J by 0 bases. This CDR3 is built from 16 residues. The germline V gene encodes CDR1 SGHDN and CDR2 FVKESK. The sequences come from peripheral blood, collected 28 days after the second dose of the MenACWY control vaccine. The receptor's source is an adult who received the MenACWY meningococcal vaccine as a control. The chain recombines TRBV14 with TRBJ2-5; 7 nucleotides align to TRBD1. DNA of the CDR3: TGTGCCAGCAGCCAGAGACAGGGTTGGGACCAAGAGACCCAGTACTTC. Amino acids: CASSQRQGWDQETQYF.